This T cell receptor beta chain appears in the sequencing data of a study of cytomegalovirus exposure and HLA in healthy donors. Points from the study as a whole: With further analysis later on, most CMV-associated TCR beta chains appeared HLA-restricted. Later analysis associated a missense DCLRE1C variant with TCR beta V- and J-gene trimming.

PCR amplification relied on 60 Vbeta primers (plus 13 Jbeta primers). Method: immunoSEQ multiplex PCR; TCRdb's copy keeps in-frame clones and lacks some. The sample yields 160,000 or so clones, around 79% seen once. Note on this clone: Its antigen is unidentified.

V lost 5 bases to trimming and J lost 8 bases; unmatched junction nucleotides: 22. Germline V gives CDR1 MDHEN, CDR2 SYDVKM. The CDR3 contains 19 residues. The origin of this receptor is a man between 35 and 55 years old in good health and CMV-seronegative. Material for sequencing was PBMCs. The chain recombines TRBV28 with TRBJ1-4; 8 nucleotides line up with TRBD1. The CDR3 spells CASSPRTGSGLLLREKLFF. As DNA, the CDR3 is TGTGCCAGCAGTCCTCGGACAGGGTCGGGGCTTCTCCTTCGGGAAAAACTGTTTTTT.